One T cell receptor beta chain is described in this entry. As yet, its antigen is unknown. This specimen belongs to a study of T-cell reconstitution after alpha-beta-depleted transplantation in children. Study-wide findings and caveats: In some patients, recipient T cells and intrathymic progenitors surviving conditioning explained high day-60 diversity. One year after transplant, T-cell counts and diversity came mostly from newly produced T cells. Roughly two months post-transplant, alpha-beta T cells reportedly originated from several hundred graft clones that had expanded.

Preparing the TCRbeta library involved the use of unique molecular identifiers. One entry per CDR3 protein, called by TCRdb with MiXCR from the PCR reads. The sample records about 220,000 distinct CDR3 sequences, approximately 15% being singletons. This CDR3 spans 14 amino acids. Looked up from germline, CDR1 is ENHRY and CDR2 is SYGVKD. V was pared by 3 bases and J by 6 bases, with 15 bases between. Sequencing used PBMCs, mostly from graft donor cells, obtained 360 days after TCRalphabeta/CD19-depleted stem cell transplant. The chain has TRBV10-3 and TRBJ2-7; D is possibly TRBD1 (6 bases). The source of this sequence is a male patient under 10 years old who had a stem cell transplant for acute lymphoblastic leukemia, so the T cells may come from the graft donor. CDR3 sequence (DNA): TGTGCCATCAGTGAAGCCCCGGACAGCACCGAGCAGTACTTC. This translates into CAISEAPDSTEQYF.